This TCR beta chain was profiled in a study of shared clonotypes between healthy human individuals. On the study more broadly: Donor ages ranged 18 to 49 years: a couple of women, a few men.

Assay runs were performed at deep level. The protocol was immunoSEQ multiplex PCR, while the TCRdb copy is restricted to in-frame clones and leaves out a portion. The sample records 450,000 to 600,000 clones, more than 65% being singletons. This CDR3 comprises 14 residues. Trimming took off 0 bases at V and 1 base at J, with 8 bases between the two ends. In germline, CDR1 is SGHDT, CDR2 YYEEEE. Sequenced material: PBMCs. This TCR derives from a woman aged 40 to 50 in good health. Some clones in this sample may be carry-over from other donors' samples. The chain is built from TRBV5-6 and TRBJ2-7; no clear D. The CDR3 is CASSLGSSSYEQYF. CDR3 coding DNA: TGTGCCAGCAGCTTGGGAAGTTCTTCCTACGAGCAGTACTTC.